This TCR beta chain is drawn from a study of PD-1 blockade in classical Hodgkin lymphoma. General study results and limits: TCR diversity in CD4+, not CD8+, cells rose significantly by C4D1. Healthy donors reportedly exceeded newly diagnosed patients in baseline TCR diversity.

TCRdb's copy holds only in-frame clones and misses some; the assay was immunoSEQ multiplex PCR. The sample comprises 75,000 to 95,000 clones, 83% of which are singletons, and about 18% rests with the top ten. Regarding this clone: Its antigen is still unknown.

Time point specified: cycle 4 day 1 (C4D1), after five to seven weeks of nivolumab. Patients all relapsed after autologous stem cell transplantation, and there was variation in brentuximab vedotin exposure. Under best response, outcomes were complete response, partial response or progressive disease. Germline V gives CDR1 SGDLS, CDR2 YYNGEE. CDR3 length: 17 amino acids. V dropped 0 bases and J dropped 2 bases, with 15 bases sitting between them. This clonotype originated in a human donor with classical Hodgkin lymphoma. The sample was peripheral blood mononuclear cells (PBMCs), taken before the fourth cycle of nivolumab. The genes are TRBV9 and TRBJ2-1, with D possibly called TRBD1 or TRBD2 (5 bases each). CDR3 in amino acids: CASSVARGTGTYNEQFF. The CDR3 nucleotides read TGTGCCAGCAGCGTAGCACGAGGGACGGGTACCTACAATGAGCAGTTCTTC.